This T cell receptor (beta chain) appears in the sequencing data of a study of breast tumors, draining lymph nodes, adjacent tissues. This clonotype has at least ten counts. Its antigen is unidentified. Samples came from axillary lymph nodes draining the breast cancer. General study results and limits: Tumor TCR diversity was below lymph nodes but above nontumor tissue. Luminal-like breast cancer showed significantly higher tumor–nontumor repertoire similarity than basal-like. Most tumor T cells seemingly derive from lymph node, then expand in tumor.

TCRdb passed the multiplex PCR reads through MiXCR, listing each CDR3 protein once. The profile shows about 230,000 distinct CDR3 sequences, approximately 31% of them singletons. The clonotype was recovered from a female donor with breast cancer. Some clones in this sample may be carry-over from other donors' samples. Sequenced: axillary lymph node tissue.

The CDR3 DNA reads TGTGCCAGCGGACAGGGGACCCCCTACGAGCAGTACTTC. Its protein product is CASGQGTPYEQYF. The chain employs TRBV6-2 or TRBV6-3 and TRBJ2-7; 9 positions agree with TRBD1. The junction had 4 bases not matched to a gene; V was cut back by 8 bases and J by 2 bases. There are 13 residues in the CDR3. Germline CDR1 MNHEY, CDR2 SVGEGT.